The next 22 T cell receptor beta chains were all read from a single sample in a study of blood T cell repertoires in COVID-19. Method: immunoSEQ multiplex PCR; TCRdb's copy keeps in-frame clones and lacks some. This table holds about 130,000 clones, 84% found once. Sequencing was carried out using peripheral blood. The receptors come from a human donor in a cohort sampled during active COVID-19.

This chain joins TRBV5-1 and TRBJ1-2; no firm D call. Trimming stripped 2 bases from V and 3 bases from J, with 8 bases between. This CDR3 is 13 amino acids long. Germline values: CDR1 SGHRS, CDR2 YFSETQ. The CDR3 loop reads CASSLNRDYGYTF. The CDR3 DNA is TGCGCCAGCAGCTTAAACAGAGACTATGGCTACACCTTC. The complete variable domain, with remaining parts taken from reference TRBV5-1 and TRBJ1-2, reads KAGVTQTPRYLIKTRGQQVTLSCSPISGHRSVSWYQQTPGQGLQFLFEYFSETQRNKGNFPGRFSGRQFSNSRSEMNVSTLELGDSALYLCASSLNRDYGYTFGSGTRLTVV.

This chain links TRBV4-1 with TRBJ2-1; 15 positions match TRBD2. The CDR3 runs 17 residues. The trim removed 0 bases at V and 8 bases at J, leaving 5 bases unmatched. CDR1 and CDR2 from the germline V gene are MGHRA and YSYEKL. CDR3 sequence: CASSQDHGLAGGYEQFF. The CDR3 DNA reads as TGCGCCAGCAGCCAAGATCATGGACTAGCGGGGGGGTATGAGCAGTTCTTC.

In regard to this clone: Other DNA sequences in the same sample also yield this CDR3. The chain links TRBV20-1 to TRBJ2-5; 10 nucleotides agree with TRBD2. From germline, CDR1 is DFQATT and CDR2 SNEGSKA (reference sequence). V gave up 3 bases and J gave up 5 bases; unmatched junction bases: 3. This CDR3 contains 13 residues. CDR3 in DNA: TGCAGTGCTAGTCTAGCGGGGGTGGAGACCCAGTACTTC. Protein: CSASLAGVETQYF.

The chain uses TRBV7-9 and TRBJ1-3; D unresolved. The germline V gene has CDR1 SEHNR and CDR2 FQNEAQ (reference sequence). This CDR3 comprises 16 residues. Trimming removed 1 base at V and 3 bases at J, with 13 bases between. CDR3 loop: CASSLGAGRDGNTIYF. CDR3 bases: TGTGCCAGCAGCTTAGGGGCCGGGAGGGATGGAAACACCATATATTTT.

The chain links TRBV9 to TRBJ2-1, with 13 bases that match TRBD2. The CDR3 length is 17 residues. The ends lost 4 bases at V and 5 bases at J; junction bases unmatched: 9. CDR1 and CDR2 (germline): SGDLS, YYNGEE. The CDR3 DNA is TGTGCCAGCAGCCAGGGACTAGCGGGGAGAACTGACAATGAGCAGTTCTTC. As protein: CASSQGLAGRTDNEQFF. Full variable domain (remainder filled in from reference TRBV9 and TRBJ2-1): DSGVTQTPKHLITATGQRVTLRCSPRSGDLSVYWYQQSLDQGLQFLIQYYNGEERAKGNILERFSAQQFPDLHSELNLSSLELGDSALYFCASSQGLAGRTDNEQFFGPGTRLTVL.

The V call is TRBV6-5, the J call TRBJ1-3; D is unresolved. Per the germline V gene, CDR1 is MNHEY and CDR2 is SVGAGI. This CDR3 has 16 residues. The V gene lost 0 bases and the J gene lost 4 bases, with 13 bases spanning the gap. The CDR3 is CASSYSSRGPGNTIYF. CDR3 bases: TGTGCCAGCAGTTACTCTTCCCGCGGGCCGGGAAACACCATATATTTT.

This chain uses TRBV27 with TRBJ1-1; 7 bases line up with TRBD1. With 8 bases clipped from V and 3 bases from J, the junction kept 12 bases outside the gene matches. The CDR3 runs 15 residues. Germline CDR1 reads MNHEY; CDR2 reads SMNVEV (reference sequence). The DNA of the CDR3 is TGTGCCAGCCATCCACAGGGGCCCAAAGACACTGAAGCTTTCTTT. It translates to CASHPQGPKDTEAFF.

This chain links TRBV7-8 with TRBJ1-1, with 11 bases identical to TRBD1. The CDR3 totals 15 residues. CDR1 is SGHVS and CDR2 is FQNEAQ in the germline V gene. V dropped 5 bases and J dropped 5; count of bases not matched to a gene: 7. The CDR3 DNA reads TGTGCCAGCAGCCGAGAGGACAGGGGGCTTACTGAAGCTTTCTTT. Translating gives CASSREDRGLTEAFF.

The chain uses TRBV6-5 and TRBJ1-5, with 9 positions matching TRBD1. CDR1 and CDR2 from the germline V gene are MNHEY and SVGAGI. V lost 5 bases, J lost 6 bases, and 2 bases stayed unmatched. CDR3 length equals 13 residues. CDR3 protein: CASSTGGGQPQHF. The CDR3 nucleotides are TGTGCCAGCAGTACAGGGGGCGGTCAGCCCCAGCATTTT.

The chain couples TRBV15 to TRBJ1-2; 7 nucleotides align to TRBD1. Per germline, CDR1 LNHNV and CDR2 YYDKDF (reference sequence). This CDR3 has 14 amino acids. Trimming took 1 base from V and 4 from J; bases not matched to a gene: 3. The CDR3 region has the DNA TGTGCCACCAGCAGAGGAGACAGGGCCTATGGCTACACCTTC. Translated: CATSRGDRAYGYTF.

The count of this clone is one. V and J are TRBV11-2 and TRBJ2-5; TRBD1 matches 8 bases. V lost 7 bases and J lost 5; bases outside the gene matches: 6. This CDR3 is 13 amino acids long. Germline V CDR1 and CDR2: SGHAT, FQNNGV. Here the CDR3 reads CASTQGARETQYF. CDR3 DNA: TGTGCCAGCACCCAGGGGGCGCGGGAGACCCAGTACTTC.

The V gene is TRBV5-1, the J gene TRBJ2-7; 14 bases fit TRBD2. CDR3 size: 18 residues. Losses at the gene ends were 4 bases for V and 0 bases for J; bases not matched to a gene: 9. Germline V gene data show CDR1 as SGHRS and CDR2 as YFSETQ. CDR3 amino acids: CASSTGLAGGLSSYEQYF. In DNA form, the CDR3 reads TGCGCCAGCAGCACAGGACTAGCGGGGGGCCTAAGCTCCTACGAGCAGTACTTC.

This clone was found once. The chain employs TRBV27 and TRBJ2-2, with D possibly TRBD1 on 6 matching bases. CDR3 length: 13 residues. Trimming shortened V by 11 bases and J by 1 base, and 11 bases separated the two germline ends. The V gene's germline CDR1 is MNHEY and CDR2 SMNVEV (reference sequence). The CDR3 DNA reads TGTGCCGTGGGGGCCCTGAACACCGGGGAGCTGTTTTTT. Translating it yields CAVGALNTGELFF.

The CDR3 bases are TGCGCCAGCAGCTACGCAGGGACAGCCGGCACTGAAGCTTTCTTT. Encoded protein: CASSYAGTAGTEAFF. This rearrangement joins TRBV5-1 to TRBJ1-1, with 7 positions matching TRBD1. Trimming took 3 bases from V and 4 from J; bases not matched to a gene: 9. The CDR3 length is 15 residues. CDR1 is SGHRS and CDR2 is YFSETQ in the germline V gene. The full variable domain, its missing parts supplied by reference TRBV5-1 and TRBJ1-1, is KAGVTQTPRYLIKTRGQQVTLSCSPISGHRSVSWYQQTPGQGLQFLFEYFSETQRNKGNFPGRFSGRQFSNSRSEMNVSTLELGDSALYLCASSYAGTAGTEAFFGQGTRLTVV.

The chain carries TRBV28 and TRBJ2-3; TRBD2 matches at 8 bases. The germline CDR1 and CDR2 sequences are MDHEN and SYDVKM. J gave up 9 bases and V 6 bases, and 17 bases lay outside the gene matches. CDR3 length: 16 amino acids. This CDR3 is CASRAGGGVMSGTQYF. CDR3 nucleotides: TGTGCCAGCAGGGCGGGGGGTGGAGTAATGTCGGGGACGCAGTATTTT.

The V call is TRBV30, the J call TRBJ1-2; maybe TRBD1 (5 bases). Trimming shortened V by 1 base and J by 1 base, and 10 bases separated the two germline ends. The CDR3 covers 14 residues. CDR1 is GTSNPN, CDR2 SVGIG, per germline (reference sequence). The CDR3 nucleotides read TGTGCCTGGAGTGGGAAGGGACTTAACTATGGCTACACCTTC. Amino acid sequence: CAWSGKGLNYGYTF.

This clone occurred a few times. The gene calls are TRBV11-2 and TRBJ2-5; the D gene is possibly TRBD2 (6 bases). From germline, CDR1 is SGHAT and CDR2 FQNNGV. V was pared by 2 bases and J by 5 bases, with 15 bases between. This CDR3 contains 15 residues. The CDR3 region is CASSLHGGGDETQYF. CDR3 nucleotides: TGTGCCAGCAGCTTACATGGCGGCGGGGACGAGACCCAGTACTTC.

This clone was seen a single time. The genes are TRBV6-5 and TRBJ1-5; TRBD1 is a possible D gene (5 bases). Germline values: CDR1 MNHEY, CDR2 SVGAGI. V was shortened by 7 bases and J by 9 bases, with 16 bases between the two germline ends. The CDR3 length is 13 residues. The CDR3 here is CASTVQGQGPQHF. The CDR3 DNA is TGTGCCAGCACTGTCCAGGGCCAGGGGCCCCAGCATTTT.

This clone came up once. The chain couples TRBV2 to TRBJ1-4, with 10 bases that match TRBD1. Per germline, CDR1 SNHLY and CDR2 FYNNEI. This CDR3 contains 14 residues. V lost 4 bases, J lost 13 bases, and 9 bases stayed unmatched. The CDR3 here is CASSADRGRILLFF. CDR3 sequence (DNA): TGTGCCAGCAGTGCCGACAGGGGGCGGATATTACTGTTTTTT.

The rearrangement joins TRBV24-1 to TRBJ2-6; D ambiguous. The CDR3 is made up of 14 amino acids. Germline V lookup: CDR1 KGHDR, CDR2 SFDVKD. The V gene lost 2 bases and the J gene lost 2 bases, with 3 bases spanning the gap. DNA for the CDR3: TGTGCCACCAGTGATTCGGCTGGGGCCAACGTCCTGACTTTC. As protein: CATSDSAGANVLTF.

CDR3 nucleotides: TGTGCCAGCAGCGCAAATTTGGACAGGCTTGGCTACACCTTC. Residues: CASSANLDRLGYTF. V gene TRBV6-6 combines with J gene TRBJ1-2, with 7 bases lining up with TRBD1. The V gene's germline CDR1 is MNHNY and CDR2 SVGAGI (reference sequence). CDR3 length: 14 residues. V was clipped by 6 bases and J by 7 bases; unmatched bases: 11.

V usage is TRBV6-6 and J usage is TRBJ1-1, with D maybe TRBD1 (6 bases). Germline CDR1 and CDR2: MNHNY and SVGAGI (reference sequence). The V end lost 7 bases, the J end lost 5 bases, and 14 bases lay between the germline ends. CDR3 length: 13 amino acids. CDR3 sequence reads: CASIPQGFTEAFF. As DNA, the CDR3 is TGTGCCAGCATACCACAGGGTTTTACTGAAGCTTTCTTT.